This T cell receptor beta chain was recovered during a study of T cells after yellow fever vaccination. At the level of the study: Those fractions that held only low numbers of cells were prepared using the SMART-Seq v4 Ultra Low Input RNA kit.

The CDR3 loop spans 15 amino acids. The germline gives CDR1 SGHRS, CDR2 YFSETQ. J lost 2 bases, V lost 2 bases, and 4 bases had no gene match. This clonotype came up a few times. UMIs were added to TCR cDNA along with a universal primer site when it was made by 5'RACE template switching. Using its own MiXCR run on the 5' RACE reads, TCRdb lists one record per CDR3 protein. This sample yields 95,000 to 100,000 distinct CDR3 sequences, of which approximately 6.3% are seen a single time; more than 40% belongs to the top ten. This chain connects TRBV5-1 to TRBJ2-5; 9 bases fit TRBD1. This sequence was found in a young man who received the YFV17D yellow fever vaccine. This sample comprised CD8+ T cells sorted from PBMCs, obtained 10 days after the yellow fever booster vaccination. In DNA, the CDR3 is TGCGCCAGCAGCTTCCCTGGACAGGGGCAAGAGACCCAGTACTTC. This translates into CASSFPGQGQETQYF. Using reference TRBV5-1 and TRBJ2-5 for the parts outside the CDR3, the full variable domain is KAGVTQTPRYLIKTRGQQVTLSCSPISGHRSVSWYQQTPGQGLQFLFEYFSETQRNKGNFPGRFSGRQFSNSRSEMNVSTLELGDSALYLCASSFPGQGQETQYFGPGTRLLVL.